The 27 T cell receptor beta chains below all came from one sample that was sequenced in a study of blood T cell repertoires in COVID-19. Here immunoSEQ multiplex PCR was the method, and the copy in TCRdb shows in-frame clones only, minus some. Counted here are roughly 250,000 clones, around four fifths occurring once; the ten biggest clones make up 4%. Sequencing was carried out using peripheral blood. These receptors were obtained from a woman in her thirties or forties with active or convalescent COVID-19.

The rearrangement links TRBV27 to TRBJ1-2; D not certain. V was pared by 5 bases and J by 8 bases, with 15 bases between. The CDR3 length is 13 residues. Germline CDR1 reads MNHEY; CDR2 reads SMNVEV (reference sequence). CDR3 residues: CASSPQGSRGYTF. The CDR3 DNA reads TGTGCCAGCAGTCCACAAGGGAGTCGCGGCTACACCTTC.

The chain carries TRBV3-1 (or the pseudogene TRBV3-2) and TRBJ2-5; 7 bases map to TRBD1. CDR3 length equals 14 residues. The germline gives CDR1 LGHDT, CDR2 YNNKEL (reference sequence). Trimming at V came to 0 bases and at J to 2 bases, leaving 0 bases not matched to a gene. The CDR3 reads CASSQEDRQETQYF. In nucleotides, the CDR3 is TGTGCCAGCAGCCAAGAGGACAGGCAAGAGACCCAGTACTTC.

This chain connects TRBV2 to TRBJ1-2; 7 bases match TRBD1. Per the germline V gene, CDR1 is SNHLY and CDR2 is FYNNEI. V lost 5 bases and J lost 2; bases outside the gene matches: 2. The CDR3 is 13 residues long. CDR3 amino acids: CASSPTGNYGYTF. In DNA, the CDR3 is TGTGCCAGCAGTCCGACAGGGAACTATGGCTACACCTTC.

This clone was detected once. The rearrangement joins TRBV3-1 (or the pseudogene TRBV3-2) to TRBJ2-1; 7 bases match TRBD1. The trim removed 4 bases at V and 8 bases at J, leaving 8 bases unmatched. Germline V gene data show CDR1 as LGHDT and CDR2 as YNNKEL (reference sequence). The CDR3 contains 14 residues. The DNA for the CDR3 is TGTGCCAGCAGCCGCAGAGGGACAGTAGATGAGCAGTTCTTC. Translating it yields CASSRRGTVDEQFF.

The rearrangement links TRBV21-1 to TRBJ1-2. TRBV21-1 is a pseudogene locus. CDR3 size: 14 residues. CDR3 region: CASSKGSANYGYTF. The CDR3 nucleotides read TGTGCCAGCAGCAAAGGTAGTGCAAACTATGGCTACACCTTC.

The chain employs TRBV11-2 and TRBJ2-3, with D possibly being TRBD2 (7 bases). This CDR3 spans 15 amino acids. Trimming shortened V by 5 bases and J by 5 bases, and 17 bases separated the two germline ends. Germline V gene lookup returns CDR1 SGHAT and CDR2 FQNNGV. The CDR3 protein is CASSPKGGAVDTQYF. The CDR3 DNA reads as TGTGCCAGCAGCCCTAAGGGGGGGGCGGTAGATACGCAGTATTTT. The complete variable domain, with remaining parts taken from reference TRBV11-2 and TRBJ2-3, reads EAGVAQSPRYKIIEKRQSVAFWCNPISGHATLYWYQQILGQGPKLLIQFQNNGVVDDSQLPKDRFSAERLKGVDSTLKIQPAKLEDSAVYLCASSPKGGAVDTQYFGPGTRLTVL.

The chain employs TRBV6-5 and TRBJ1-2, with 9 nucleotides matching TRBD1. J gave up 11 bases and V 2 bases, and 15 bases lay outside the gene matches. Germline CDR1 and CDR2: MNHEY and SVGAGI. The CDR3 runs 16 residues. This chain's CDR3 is CASSYPNTGTGRRYTF. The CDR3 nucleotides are TGTGCCAGCAGTTACCCGAATACCGGGACAGGGAGACGTTACACCTTC.

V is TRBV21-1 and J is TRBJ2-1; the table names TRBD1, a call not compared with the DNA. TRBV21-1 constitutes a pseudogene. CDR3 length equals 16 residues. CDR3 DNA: TGTGCCAGCAGCAAAGTATCCTGGCTCGCATACAATGAGCAGTTCTTC. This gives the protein CASSKVSWLAYNEQFF.

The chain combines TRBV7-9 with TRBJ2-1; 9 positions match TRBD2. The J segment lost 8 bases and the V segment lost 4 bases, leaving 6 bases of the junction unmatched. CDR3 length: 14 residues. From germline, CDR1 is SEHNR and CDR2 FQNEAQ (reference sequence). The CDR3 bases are TGTGCCAGCAGCTACTCTAGCGGGGTGGATGAGCAGTTCTTC. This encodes CASSYSSGVDEQFF.

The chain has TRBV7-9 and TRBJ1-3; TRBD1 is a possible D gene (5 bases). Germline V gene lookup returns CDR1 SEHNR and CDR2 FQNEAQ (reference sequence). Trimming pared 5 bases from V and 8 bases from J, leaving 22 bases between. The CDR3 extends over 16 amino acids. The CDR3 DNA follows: TGTGCCAGCAGCCGAAATACAGGCTTCCTTCGGGACACCATATATTTT. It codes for CASSRNTGFLRDTIYF. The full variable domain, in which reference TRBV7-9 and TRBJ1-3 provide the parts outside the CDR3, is DTGVSQNPRHKITKRGQNVTFRCDPISEHNRLYWYRQTLGQGPEFLTYFQNEAQLEKSRLLSDRFSAERPKGSFSTLEIQRTEQGDSAMYLCASSRNTGFLRDTIYFGEGSWLTVV.

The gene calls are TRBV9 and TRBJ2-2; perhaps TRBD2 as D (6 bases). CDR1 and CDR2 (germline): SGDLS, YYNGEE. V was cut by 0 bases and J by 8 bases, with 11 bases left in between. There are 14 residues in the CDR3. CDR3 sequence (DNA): TGTGCCAGCAGCGTAGCGCGGGACGGAGGGGAGCTGTTTTTT. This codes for CASSVARDGGELFF.

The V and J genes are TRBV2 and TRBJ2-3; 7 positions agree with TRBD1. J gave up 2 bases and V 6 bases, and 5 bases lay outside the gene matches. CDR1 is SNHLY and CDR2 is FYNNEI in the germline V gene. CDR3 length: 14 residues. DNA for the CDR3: TGTGCCAGCAGGAAGACAGGGCACACAGATACGCAGTATTTT. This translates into CASRKTGHTDTQYF.

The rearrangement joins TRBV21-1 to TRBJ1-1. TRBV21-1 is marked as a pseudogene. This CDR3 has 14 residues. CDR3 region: CASSKEEGNTEAFF. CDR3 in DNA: TGTGCCAGCAGCAAAGAGGAGGGGAACACTGAAGCTTTCTTT.

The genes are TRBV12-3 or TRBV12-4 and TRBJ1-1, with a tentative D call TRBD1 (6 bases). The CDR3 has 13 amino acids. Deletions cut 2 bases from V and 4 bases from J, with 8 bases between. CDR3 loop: CASSLRGGTEAFF. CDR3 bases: TGTGCCAGCAGTTTAAGAGGGGGCACTGAAGCTTTCTTT.

The CDR3 reads CASSIFREGSPLHF. The CDR3 DNA reads TGTGCCAGTAGTATTTTCAGGGAGGGTTCACCCCTCCACTTT. The chain carries TRBV19 and TRBJ1-6; D may be TRBD1 (5 bases). The CDR3 contains 14 residues. Germline V gives CDR1 LNHDA, CDR2 SQIVND (reference sequence). The V and J ends lost 3 bases and 9 bases respectively, with 12 bases between them.

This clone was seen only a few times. CDR3 loop: CSVGQGFSGANVLTF. The CDR3 nucleotides read TGCAGCGTTGGGCAGGGGTTCTCTGGGGCCAACGTCCTGACTTTC. The chain carries TRBV29-1 and TRBJ2-6, with a weak D call TRBD1 (6 bases). The CDR3 covers 15 residues. V gave up 4 bases and J gave up 0 bases, with 10 bases separating them. Germline CDR1 reads SQVTM; CDR2 reads ANQGSEA.

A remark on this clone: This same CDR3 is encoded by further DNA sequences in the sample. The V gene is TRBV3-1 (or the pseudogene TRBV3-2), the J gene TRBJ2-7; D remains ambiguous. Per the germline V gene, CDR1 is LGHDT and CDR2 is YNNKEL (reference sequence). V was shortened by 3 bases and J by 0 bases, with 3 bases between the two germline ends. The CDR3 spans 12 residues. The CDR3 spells CASSQASYEQYF. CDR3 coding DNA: TGTGCCAGCAGCCAGGCCTCCTACGAGCAGTACTTC.

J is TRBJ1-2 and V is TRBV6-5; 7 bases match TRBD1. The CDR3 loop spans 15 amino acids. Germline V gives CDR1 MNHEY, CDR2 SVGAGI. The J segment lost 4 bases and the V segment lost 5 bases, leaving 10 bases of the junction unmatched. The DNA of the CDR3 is TGTGCCAGCAGTACCGCAGGGGGATTAGTCTATGGCTACACCTTC. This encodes CASSTAGGLVYGYTF.

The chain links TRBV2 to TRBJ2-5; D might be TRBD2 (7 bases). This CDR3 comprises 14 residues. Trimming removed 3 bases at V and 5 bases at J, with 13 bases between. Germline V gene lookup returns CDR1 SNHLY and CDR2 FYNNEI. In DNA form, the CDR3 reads TGTGCCAGCAGTGAGCAGGGGAGGGGGGAGACCCAGTACTTC. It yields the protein CASSEQGRGETQYF.

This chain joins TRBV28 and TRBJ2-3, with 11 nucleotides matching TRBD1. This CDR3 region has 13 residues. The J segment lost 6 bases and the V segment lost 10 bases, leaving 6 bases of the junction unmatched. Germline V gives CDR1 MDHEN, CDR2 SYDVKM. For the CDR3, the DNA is TGTGCCAACCAGGACAGGGGGCAGGATACGCAGTATTTT. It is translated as CANQDRGQDTQYF. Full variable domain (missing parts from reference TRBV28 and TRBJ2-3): DVKVTQSSRYLVKRTGEKVFLECVQDMDHENMFWYRQDPGLGLRLIYFSYDVKMKEKGDIPEGYSVSREKKERFSLILESASTNQTSMYLCANQDRGQDTQYFGPGTRLTVL.

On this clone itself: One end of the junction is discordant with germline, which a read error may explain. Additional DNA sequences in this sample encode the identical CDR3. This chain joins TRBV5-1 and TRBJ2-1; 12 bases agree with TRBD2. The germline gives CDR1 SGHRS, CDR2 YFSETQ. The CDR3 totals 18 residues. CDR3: CASSLGTSGGLLYNEQFF. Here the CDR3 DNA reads TGCGCCAGCAGCTTGGGCACTAGCGGGGGGTTACTTTACAATGAACAGTTCTTC.

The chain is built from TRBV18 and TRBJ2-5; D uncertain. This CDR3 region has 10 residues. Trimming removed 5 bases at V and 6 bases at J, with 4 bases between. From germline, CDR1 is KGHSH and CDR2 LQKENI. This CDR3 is CASSGKTQYF. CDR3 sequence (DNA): TGTGCCAGCTCAGGCAAGACCCAGTACTTC.

The chain's CDR3 is CASSGGSGSGNTIYF. The CDR3 nucleotides read TGTGCCAGCAGTGGGGGGTCTGGCTCTGGAAACACCATATATTTT. The J gene is TRBJ1-3, the V gene TRBV27, with D perhaps TRBD1 (5 bases). Germline V CDR1 and CDR2: MNHEY, SMNVEV (reference sequence). Trimming removed 5 bases from V and 0 bases from J, with 11 bases in between. CDR3 length equals 15 residues.

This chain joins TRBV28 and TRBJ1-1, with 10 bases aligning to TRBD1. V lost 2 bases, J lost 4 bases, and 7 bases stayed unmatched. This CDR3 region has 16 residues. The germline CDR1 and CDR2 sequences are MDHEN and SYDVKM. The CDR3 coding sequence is TGTGCCAGCAGTTTACTTGACAGGGGGCGGGGCACTGAAGCTTTCTTT. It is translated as CASSLLDRGRGTEAFF.

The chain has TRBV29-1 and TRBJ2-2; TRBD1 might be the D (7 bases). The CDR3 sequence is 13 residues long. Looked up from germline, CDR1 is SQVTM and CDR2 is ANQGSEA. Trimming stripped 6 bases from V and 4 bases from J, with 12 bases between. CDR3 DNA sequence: TGCAGCGTCAATCAGGGGGGCACCGGGGAGCTGTTTTTT. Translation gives CSVNQGGTGELFF.

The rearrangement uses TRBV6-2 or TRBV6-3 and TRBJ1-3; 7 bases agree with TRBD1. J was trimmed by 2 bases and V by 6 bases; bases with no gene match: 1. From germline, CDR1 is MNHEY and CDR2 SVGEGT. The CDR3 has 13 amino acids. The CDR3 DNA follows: TGTGCCAGCAGCACAGGGGCTGGAAACACCATATATTTT. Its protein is CASSTGAGNTIYF.

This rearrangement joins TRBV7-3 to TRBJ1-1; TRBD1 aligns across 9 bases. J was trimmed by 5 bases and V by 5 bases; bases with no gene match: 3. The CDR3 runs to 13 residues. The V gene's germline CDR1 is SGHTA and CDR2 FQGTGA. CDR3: CASSRQGGTEAFF. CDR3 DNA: TGTGCCAGCAGCAGACAGGGGGGTACTGAAGCTTTCTTT.